The 20 T cell receptor beta chains below were found in one sample sequenced in a study of blood T cells in healthy people across ages (dated by TCRdb to between 2015 and 2017). Library creation used 5' RACE. Sequencing used an Illumina HiSeq 2500. A second roughly 6 to 12 cycle PCR used a sample-barcoded 5' primer and a J-beta primer mix. TCRdb applied fastp at Q25 and MiXCR to the public reads, then kept only in-frame beta chains. Here each entry gathers all rows of one CDR3 protein and keeps the most common genes and DNA. The sample data list 850,000 or so distinct CDR3 sequences, and 25% to 30% of these were observed just once. The ten largest make up around 16% of the sample. The specimen was blood. The receptors here all came from a woman aged 80 or over in good health.

In its sample, this clonotype was seen a few times. The rearrangement links TRBV6-6 to TRBJ2-3; D call uncertain. This CDR3 comprises 12 residues. Trimming cost V 2 bases and J 4 bases, with 4 bases left between them. The germline CDR1 and CDR2 sequences are MNHNY and SVGAGI (reference sequence). The CDR3 coding sequence is TGTGCCAGCAGTTACAGATCAGATACGCAGTATTTT. As protein: CASSYRSDTQYF.

This clonotype came up many times. The chain recombines TRBV28 with TRBJ2-7, with TRBD2 identical over 10 bases. Germline V gene sequence: CDR1 MDHEN, CDR2 SYDVKM. The ends lost 6 bases at V and 2 bases at J; junction bases unmatched: 7. The CDR3 runs 15 residues. CDR3 sequence: CASRPRLAGAYEQYF. The CDR3 DNA reads TGTGCCAGCAGACCACGCCTAGCGGGGGCCTACGAGCAGTACTTC.

This clonotype turned up a few times. DNA of the CDR3: TGTGCCAGCAGCATCCGGGGGACCGGGGAGCTGTTTTTT. Its translation is CASSIRGTGELFF. The chain uses TRBV7-8 and TRBJ2-2; a possible D gene is TRBD2 (6 bases). This CDR3 is built from 13 residues. Germline V gene data show CDR1 as SGHVS and CDR2 as FQNEAQ. The V end was cut by 5 bases, the J end by 5 bases, with 9 bases between.

The chain links TRBV6-1 to TRBJ2-3, with 8 bases aligning to TRBD2. V trimming: 6 bases; J trimming: 0 bases; junction bases outside the gene matches: 11. The germline CDR1 and CDR2 sequences are MNHNS and SASEGT. This CDR3 has 17 amino acids. In nucleotides, the CDR3 is TGTGCCAGCAGCCCGAGGACTAGCCCCTTAAGCACAGATACGCAGTATTTT. This encodes CASSPRTSPLSTDTQYF.

The V gene is TRBV20-1, the J gene TRBJ1-2; no clear D. Between the trimmed V and J ends, which lost 3 bases and 8 bases, there was a span of 16 bases. CDR3 length equals 13 residues. The germline gives CDR1 DFQATT, CDR2 SNEGSKA (reference sequence). The CDR3 is CSASPPINGGYTF. In DNA, the CDR3 is TGCAGTGCTAGCCCCCCCATTAACGGAGGCTACACCTTC.

The gene calls are TRBV29-1 and TRBJ2-1, with D hard to call. Germline V lookup: CDR1 SQVTM, CDR2 ANQGSEA. The CDR3 extends over 11 amino acids. V was shortened by 5 bases and J by 7 bases, with 9 bases between the two germline ends. CDR3 coding DNA: TGCAGCGTTATAAGCGTAAATGAGCAGTTCTTC. Translated, it gives CSVISVNEQFF.

This clonotype was seen repeatedly, ten times or more. The V gene is TRBV20-1, the J gene TRBJ2-1, with 9 bases matching TRBD2. The CDR3 sequence is 14 residues long. V gave up 3 bases and J gave up 8 bases; unmatched junction bases: 8. Germline V lookup: CDR1 DFQATT, CDR2 SNEGSKA (reference sequence). DNA of the CDR3: TGCAGTGCTAGTAGGCGGGGGGGCTCGGATGAGCAGTTCTTC. Translation gives CSASRRGGSDEQFF.

In its sample, this clonotype was seen many times. This chain uses TRBV27 with TRBJ2-7, with TRBD1 as a possible D gene (5 bases). CDR3 length: 14 residues. V dropped 5 bases and J dropped 3 bases, with 14 bases sitting between them. Germline CDR1 reads MNHEY; CDR2 reads SMNVEV (reference sequence). CDR3 in DNA: TGTGCCAGCAGTCCCAGGGTGACGGGCTACGAGCAGTACTTC. Protein: CASSPRVTGYEQYF.

This clonotype came up many times. The chain links TRBV5-6 to TRBJ2-5; TRBD1 might be the D (6 bases). CDR1 SGHDT and CDR2 YYEEEE come from the germline V gene. V gave up 7 bases and J gave up 1 base, with 14 bases separating them. The CDR3 extends over 14 amino acids. This CDR3 is CASGHKGVQETQYF. The DNA of the CDR3 is TGTGCCAGCGGTCACAAGGGGGTCCAAGAGACCCAGTACTTC.

This clonotype was observed at least ten times. A read error is possible here, since a much larger clone lies one base away. This chain connects TRBV12-3 or TRBV12-4 to TRBJ2-1; 9 positions match TRBD1. The J call is uncertain, as TRBJ2-7 better fits the DNA end. This CDR3 spans 16 amino acids. CDR3 DNA: TGTGCCAGCAGTTTGGCACCGACAGGGGGTTACAATGAGCAGTACTTC. This translates into CASSLAPTGGYNEQYF.

V gene TRBV2 combines with J gene TRBJ2-2; no clear D. This CDR3 spans 16 amino acids. The germline V and J ends were trimmed by 7 bases and 2 bases, with 17 bases remaining between them. Germline loops: CDR1 SNHLY, CDR2 FYNNEI. The chain's CDR3 is CASTSAPSTNTGELFF. The CDR3 DNA reads as TGTGCCAGCACATCGGCCCCCAGTACAAACACCGGGGAGCTGTTTTTT.

The CDR3, as DNA: TGTGCCAGCAGTGCAGGGGGCGGTACTGAAGCTTTCTTT. Amino acids: CASSAGGGTEAFF. V is TRBV27 and J is TRBJ1-1; 8 bases align to TRBD1. The germline V gene has CDR1 MNHEY and CDR2 SMNVEV (reference sequence). The trim removed 5 bases at V and 5 bases at J, leaving 4 bases unmatched. The CDR3 extends over 13 amino acids.

The chain joins TRBV19 to TRBJ2-3; no reliable D call. The germline V gene encodes CDR1 LNHDA and CDR2 SQIVND (reference sequence). V was trimmed by 2 bases and J by 5 bases, leaving 11 bases between them. This CDR3 has 14 residues. The CDR3, as DNA: TGTGCCAGTAGTATATCCCTTTCGGTAGATACGCAGTATTTT. Protein sequence: CASSISLSVDTQYF.

About this clonotype itself: With a much larger clone just one base away, this may be a read error. The CDR3 nucleotides are TGCAGTGCTACGTCTTACAATGAGCAGTACTTC. It specifies CSATSYNEQYF. J is TRBJ2-1 and V is TRBV20-1, with D unresolved. The J call is in doubt because the DNA end fits TRBJ2-7 better. The CDR3 length is 11 residues. The germline V gene encodes CDR1 DFQATT and CDR2 SNEGSKA (reference sequence).

V usage is TRBV5-6 and J usage is TRBJ2-3, with D unclear. With 2 bases removed from V and 2 bases from J, the gap between germline ends came to 9 bases. The germline gives CDR1 SGHDT, CDR2 YYEEEE. This CDR3 comprises 14 residues. The CDR3 sequence: CASSFFVNTDTQYF. In DNA, the CDR3 is TGTGCCAGCAGCTTCTTTGTAAACACAGATACGCAGTATTTT.

In its sample, this clonotype was seen once. The rearrangement links TRBV6-5 to TRBJ2-1, with 7 bases matching TRBD2. Germline V gene data show CDR1 as MNHEY and CDR2 as SVGAGI. The CDR3 length is 13 residues. After removal of 9 bases from V and 7 bases from J, the junction contained 9 bases not matched to a gene. As DNA, the CDR3 is TGTGCCAGTGGACTAGGTGTGTGGAATGAGCAGTTCTTC. The encoded protein is CASGLGVWNEQFF.

V usage is TRBV12-3 or TRBV12-4 and J usage is TRBJ1-2; TRBD1 matches at 9 bases. The CDR3 has 13 amino acids. Germline trimming cut 3 bases from V and 8 bases from J; bases unmatched to any gene: 4. In nucleotides, the CDR3 is TGTGCCAGCAGTTTCAACAGGGGGCAGGGCTACACCTTC. Translated: CASSFNRGQGYTF.

Comments on this clonotype: A single base separates this from a much larger clone, so it may be a read error. V usage is TRBV7-2 and J usage is TRBJ2-7; D gene unclear. CDR3 length equals 14 residues. Looked up from germline, CDR1 is SGHTA and CDR2 is FQGNSA. V lost 2 bases and J 7 bases, leaving 15 bases between the germline ends. Here the CDR3 DNA reads TGTGCCAGCAGCTTACTATTTAGGCAGAGTGAGCAGTACTTC. Translating gives CASSLLFRQSEQYF.

The rearrangement joins TRBV28 to TRBJ1-2; D ambiguous. This CDR3 is built from 14 residues. The V gene lost 2 bases and the J gene lost 1 base, with 8 bases spanning the gap. The germline gives CDR1 MDHEN, CDR2 SYDVKM. The CDR3 sequence: CASSLGGHNYGYTF. In DNA, the CDR3 is TGTGCCAGCAGTTTAGGAGGTCATAACTATGGCTACACCTTC.

The rearrangement links TRBV4-3 to TRBJ1-1; no clear D gene. The CDR3 is 15 residues long. Trimming removed 4 bases at V and 3 bases at J, with 15 bases between. Per the germline V gene, CDR1 is LGHNA and CDR2 is YSLEER. In nucleotides, the CDR3 is TGCGCCAGCAGCCCCAAAAGGGAGTGGTACACTGAAGCTTTCTTT. The encoded protein is CASSPKREWYTEAFF.